This passage covers 18 T cell receptor beta chains from one sample sequenced in a study of cytomegalovirus exposure and HLA in healthy donors. Produced via immunoSEQ multiplex PCR; TCRdb's table is partial and in-frame only. Among some 120,000 clones listed, about 90% were seen once. The sample was PBMCs. The receptor set was obtained from a man aged 25-40 years in good health and CMV-seronegative.

V is TRBV15 and J is TRBJ2-1, with 9 bases matching TRBD2. The CDR3 contains 17 residues. The V segment lost 5 bases and the J segment 8 bases; nucleotides outside the gene matches: 16. Germline CDR1 is LNHNV and CDR2 is YYDKDF (reference sequence). CDR3 sequence: CATSSRSGLAGRHEQFF. The CDR3 DNA reads as TGTGCCACCAGCTCGCGATCGGGGCTAGCGGGAAGGCATGAGCAGTTCTTC. The whole variable domain, filled in from reference TRBV15 and TRBJ2-1, reads DAMVIQNPRYQVTQFGKPVTLSCSQTLNHNVMYWYQQKSSQAPKLLFHYYDKDFNNEADTPDNFQSRRPNTSFCFLDIRSPGLGDTAMYLCATSSRSGLAGRHEQFFGPGTRLTVL.

This chain uses TRBV18 with TRBJ2-7; 7 bases fit TRBD1. V was pared by 3 bases and J by 7 bases, with 9 bases of the junction left unmatched. Germline lookup yields CDR1 KGHSH and CDR2 LQKENI. CDR3 size: 14 residues. In DNA form, the CDR3 reads TGTGCCAGCTCACCCGGGACAGTCCTCTGGGAGCAGTACTTC. Translated, it gives CASSPGTVLWEQYF.

The V call is TRBV30, the J call TRBJ2-3; TRBD1 agrees at 10 bases. V dropped 1 base and J dropped 5; count of bases not matched to a gene: 3. Germline CDR1 is GTSNPN and CDR2 is SVGIG (reference sequence). The length of the CDR3 is 14 residues. CDR3 nucleotide sequence: TGTGCCTGGAGTGCCGACAGGGGGCGAGATACGCAGTATTTT. Amino acids: CAWSADRGRDTQYF.

This clone showed up just once. The rearrangement links TRBV23-1 to TRBJ2-5, with D unclear. TRBV23-1 is an ORF, and what it does is uncertain. The CDR3 is made up of 14 amino acids. V was cut by 3 bases and J by 2 bases, with 10 bases left in between. CDR3 sequence (DNA): TGCGCCAGCAGTCATGCAGGTGGACAAGAGACCCAGTACTTC. Translation gives CASSHAGGQETQYF.

V usage is TRBV6-6 and J usage is TRBJ1-3; 7 bases line up with TRBD1. The CDR3 totals 13 residues. Germline CDR1 reads MNHNY; CDR2 reads SVGAGI (reference sequence). V gave up 8 bases and J gave up 7 bases; unmatched junction bases: 8. Here the CDR3 reads CASGTVSPNTIYF. DNA of the CDR3: TGTGCCAGCGGGACAGTCTCGCCGAACACCATATATTTT.

The CDR3 protein is CAATIARRFHEQFF. CDR3 nucleotide sequence: TGTGCCGCCACAATAGCTCGGCGGTTCCATGAGCAGTTCTTC. This chain joins TRBV13 and TRBJ2-1; D is undetermined. Trimming took 11 bases from V and 8 from J, leaving 22 bases between them. CDR3 length: 14 residues. Germline V CDR1 and CDR2: PRHDT, FYEKMQ (reference sequence).

The chain couples TRBV5-4 to TRBJ2-1, with D possibly being TRBD1 (5 bases). The CDR3 has 14 amino acids. Deletions cut 2 bases from V and 9 bases from J, with 15 bases between. In germline, CDR1 is SGHNT, CDR2 YYREEE (reference sequence). CDR3 in DNA: TGTGCCAGCAGCTTTCGAACAGGTAATCCTGAGCAGTTCTTC. Its protein product is CASSFRTGNPEQFF. The complete variable domain, with remaining parts taken from reference TRBV5-4 and TRBJ2-1, reads ETGVTQSPTHLIKTRGQQVTLRCSSQSGHNTVSWYQQALGQGPQFIFQYYREEENGRGNFPPRFSGLQFPNYSSELNVNALELDDSALYLCASSFRTGNPEQFFGPGTRLTVL.

The chain employs TRBV27 and TRBJ1-2; D gene unclear. The CDR3 runs to 14 residues. V lost 5 bases and J 7 bases, leaving 17 bases between the germline ends. Germline V gene sequence: CDR1 MNHEY, CDR2 SMNVEV (reference sequence). The CDR3 region is CASSIHRGLGGYTF. The CDR3 nucleotides read TGTGCCAGCAGTATCCACAGAGGGTTGGGTGGCTACACCTTC.

V usage is TRBV5-5 and J usage is TRBJ2-1; 7 bases fit TRBD2. This CDR3 is 14 amino acids long. Trimming cost V 1 base and J 9 bases; bases outside gene matches: 7. CDR1 is SGHKS, CDR2 YYEKEE, per germline (reference sequence). CDR3 nucleotides: TGTGCCAGCAGCTTGCGACTAGCTGTCCCTGAGCAGTTCTTC. It translates to CASSLRLAVPEQFF.

The V gene is TRBV19, the J gene TRBJ1-5, with D unclear. Trimming left V 3 bases short and J 7 bases short, with 13 bases between. CDR1 and CDR2 from the germline V gene are LNHDA and SQIVND (reference sequence). The CDR3 runs 14 residues. The CDR3 DNA reads TGTGCCAGTAGTATGGGAGGGTCGGGGCAGCCCCAGCATTTT. It specifies CASSMGGSGQPQHF.

The V gene is TRBV7-8, the J gene TRBJ1-1, with D perhaps matching TRBD1 (6 bases). Germline CDR1 and CDR2: SGHVS and FQNEAQ. This CDR3 spans 15 amino acids. Deletions cut 4 bases from V and 11 bases from J, with 23 bases between. DNA of the CDR3: TGTGCCAGCAGCTCCTTAGCGACCGTACAGGGTATGGCTTTCTTT. Translation gives CASSSLATVQGMAFF. Drawing the rest from reference TRBV7-8 and TRBJ1-1, the complete variable domain is GAGVSQSPRYKVAKRGQDVALRCDPISGHVSLFWYQQALGQGPEFLTYFQNEAQLDKSGLPSDRFFAERPEGSVSTLKIQRTQQEDSAVYLCASSSLATVQGMAFFGQGTRLTVV.

This clone was recorded once. The J gene is TRBJ2-3, the V gene TRBV9; 13 nucleotides agree with TRBD2. Germline V gene lookup returns CDR1 SGDLS and CDR2 YYNGEE. V trimming: 3 bases; J trimming: 4 bases; junction bases outside the gene matches: 5. The CDR3 is 16 amino acids. The CDR3 DNA sequence: TGTGCCAGCAGCGCGGCCGGGACTAGCGGGGCAGATACGCAGTATTTT. Translated: CASSAAGTSGADTQYF.

The CDR3 DNA is TGCGCCAGCAGCCATATGGGGGCGCTTCCGCGTGGCAATGAGCAGTTCTTC. This codes for CASSHMGALPRGNEQFF. The V gene is TRBV4-1, the J gene TRBJ2-1, with a possible D match to TRBD1 (6 bases). Trimming took off 3 bases at V and 6 bases at J, with 21 bases between the two ends. Per germline, CDR1 MGHRA and CDR2 YSYEKL. The CDR3 sequence is 17 residues long.

J is TRBJ1-1 and V is TRBV5-1, with D maybe TRBD1 (6 bases). Germline lookup yields CDR1 SGHRS and CDR2 YFSETQ. V was pared by 5 bases and J by 1 base, with 9 bases between. This CDR3 has 13 residues. The CDR3 DNA follows: TGCGCCAGCAGTCGACAGGAGAACACTGAAGCTTTCTTT. It is translated as CASSRQENTEAFF.

The rearrangement uses TRBV5-6 and TRBJ2-7; 13 bases map to TRBD2. This CDR3 is 16 amino acids long. CDR1 is SGHDT and CDR2 is YYEEEE in the germline V gene. The V segment lost 4 bases and the J segment 6 bases; nucleotides outside the gene matches: 10. The CDR3 DNA reads TGTGCCAGCAGCCTGGGACTAGCGGGACCTCCTCGCGAGCAGTACTTC. Translating it yields CASSLGLAGPPREQYF. Based on the CDR3 plus reference TRBV5-6 and TRBJ2-7, the full variable domain is DAGVTQSPTHLIKTRGQQVTLRCSPKSGHDTVSWYQQALGQGPQFIFQYYEEEERQRGNFPDRFSGHQFPNYSSELNVNALLLGDSALYLCASSLGLAGPPREQYFGPGTRLTVT.

V gene TRBV9 combines with J gene TRBJ2-5; D might be TRBD2 (6 bases). Per germline, CDR1 SGDLS and CDR2 YYNGEE. The CDR3 runs 15 residues. Trimming left V 4 bases short and J 2 bases short, with 15 bases between. The DNA of the CDR3 is TGTGCCAGCAGCCCGCTGGAGGGCGGGCAAGAGACCCAGTACTTC. Amino acid sequence: CASSPLEGGQETQYF.

The chain employs TRBV5-1 and TRBJ1-5; 7 bases line up with TRBD1. This CDR3 has 14 amino acids. Germline V lookup: CDR1 SGHRS, CDR2 YFSETQ. Trimming cost V 5 bases and J 3 bases; bases outside gene matches: 5. Here the CDR3 reads CASRGQGDNQPQHF. The CDR3 coding sequence is TGCGCCAGCAGAGGTCAGGGGGACAATCAGCCCCAGCATTTT.

The chain recombines TRBV19 with TRBJ2-5; 7 bases are shared with TRBD2. CDR3 length: 14 amino acids. With V trimmed by 10 bases and J by 5 bases, 13 bases remained unmatched. Germline assignment: CDR1 LNHDA and CDR2 SQIVND (reference sequence). The CDR3 sequence is CATRPPGAGETQYF. The CDR3 nucleotides are TGTGCCACCCGGCCCCCCGGAGCGGGGGAGACCCAGTACTTC.